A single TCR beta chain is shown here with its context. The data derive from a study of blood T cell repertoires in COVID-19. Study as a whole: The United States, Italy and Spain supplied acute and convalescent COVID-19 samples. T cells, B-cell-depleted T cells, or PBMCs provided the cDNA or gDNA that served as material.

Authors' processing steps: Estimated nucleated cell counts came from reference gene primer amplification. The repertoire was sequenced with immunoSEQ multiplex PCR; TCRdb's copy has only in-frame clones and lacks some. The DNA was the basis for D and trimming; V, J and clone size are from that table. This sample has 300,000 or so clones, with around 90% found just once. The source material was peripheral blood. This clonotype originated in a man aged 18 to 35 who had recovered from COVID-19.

The CDR3 nucleotides read TGTGCCAGCAGTTTATCGGGAGGGGATACGCAGTATTTT. Translation: CASSLSGGDTQYF. The rearrangement uses TRBV27 and TRBJ2-3; 7 bases are a match to TRBD2. The CDR3 runs 13 residues. Losses at the gene ends were 0 bases for V and 6 bases for J; bases not matched to a gene: 0. Germline V gives CDR1 MNHEY, CDR2 SMNVEV (reference sequence).